The present entry profiles one T cell receptor (beta chain) with its context. The antigen remains undetermined. The trim removed 3 bases at V and 8 bases at J, leaving 4 bases unmatched. CDR3 length: 13 amino acids. Germline values: CDR1 ENHRY, CDR2 SYGVKD. The data were produced by immunoSEQ multiplex PCR, yet TCRdb's version contains in-frame clones alone and is incomplete. This table holds some 150,000 clones, 94% found once. The data were taken from a study of T cell responses to AZD1222 COVID-19 vaccine. The study, taken as a whole, reports: A reported finding is that nearly half of spike-specific TCRs target unmutated variant regions.

The sample here was peripheral blood, taken on day 0 of AZD1222 vaccination. The TCR comes from an adult in good health. V is TRBV10-3 and J is TRBJ2-1, with TRBD2 identical over 7 bases. The DNA for the CDR3 is TGTGCCATCAGTGACCGGGGGGTCGATGAGCAGTTCTTC. This translates into CAISDRGVDEQFF.